These 15 T cell receptor beta chains came from one sample sequenced in a study of regulatory T cells in long-lasting Graves disease. The time point here: newly diagnosed GD, antithyroid drugs for less than 3 months. Construction of the TCR library relied on RNA isolated from PBMCs. Assembly of TCR beta libraries relied on iRepertoire HTBI primers together with Arm-PCR of CDR3 regions. TCRdb independently ran MiXCR on the multiplex PCR reads; one entry per CDR3 protein. The table includes fewer than 400,000 distinct CDR3 sequences, over 15% detected once. This sample comprised peripheral blood mononuclear cells (PBMCs), obtained at new diagnosis, from a patient treated with antithyroid drugs. The receptors were gathered from a female donor with Graves disease.

The chain links TRBV28 to TRBJ1-2; D not resolved. The V end lost 6 bases, the J end lost 2 bases, and 10 bases lay between the germline ends. The germline V gene has CDR1 MDHEN and CDR2 SYDVKM. The length of the CDR3 is 13 residues. The CDR3: CASRRTENYGYTF. The CDR3 coding sequence is TGTGCCAGCAGACGGACGGAGAACTATGGCTACACCTTC.

The chain joins TRBV5-5 to TRBJ2-7; D is possibly TRBD1 (5 bases). The V end lost 0 bases, the J end lost 3 bases, and 13 bases lay between the germline ends. Germline CDR1 reads SGHKS; CDR2 reads YYEKEE (reference sequence). This CDR3 region has 15 residues. For the CDR3, the DNA is TGTGCCAGCAGCTTGGTACAGGATTACCACTACGAGCAGTACTTC. Residues: CASSLVQDYHYEQYF. Using reference TRBV5-5 and TRBJ2-7 for the parts outside the CDR3, the full variable domain is DAGVTQSPTHLIKTRGQQVTLRCSPISGHKSVSWYQQVLGQGPQFIFQYYEKEERGRGNFPDRFSARQFPNYSSELNVNALLLGDSALYLCASSLVQDYHYEQYFGPGTRLTVT.

This clonotype was seen repeatedly, ten times or more. J is TRBJ2-7 and V is TRBV5-1; 10 positions match TRBD2. V was pared by 4 bases and J by 2 bases, with 15 bases of the junction left unmatched. CDR3 size: 18 residues. Germline CDR1 and CDR2: SGHRS and YFSETQ. The CDR3 loop reads CASSHGPQGLANTYEQYF. In nucleotides, the CDR3 is TGCGCCAGCAGCCATGGCCCCCAGGGACTAGCGAACACCTACGAGCAGTACTTC. Complete variable domain (other parts from reference TRBV5-1 and TRBJ2-7): KAGVTQTPRYLIKTRGQQVTLSCSPISGHRSVSWYQQTPGQGLQFLFEYFSETQRNKGNFPGRFSGRQFSNSRSEMNVSTLELGDSALYLCASSHGPQGLANTYEQYFGPGTRLTVT.

In its sample, this clonotype was seen many times. The V gene is TRBV6-1, the J gene TRBJ1-2; D is possibly TRBD1 (6 bases). CDR1 MNHNS and CDR2 SASEGT come from the germline V gene. The CDR3 totals 13 residues. V lost 5 bases, J lost 8 bases, and 15 bases lay in between. CDR3 DNA sequence: TGTGCCAGCAGTACTCCGACCCAGGGGGGCTACACCTTC. This sequence encodes CASSTPTQGGYTF.

About this clonotype itself: A read error may be the cause here, since a much bigger clone is one base away. This rearrangement joins TRBV6-5 to TRBJ2-1; D is perhaps TRBD2 (6 bases). V was clipped by 4 bases and J by 10 bases, with 14 bases between them. Looked up from germline, CDR1 is MNHEY and CDR2 is SVGAGI. The CDR3 spans 13 residues. In DNA, the CDR3 is TGTGCCAGCAGTTTGACCGGGCGGGGCGAGCAGTTCTTC. Its protein is CASSLTGRGEQFF.

This clonotype was picked up many times. The genes are TRBV9 and TRBJ2-7; D call uncertain. The CDR3 has 14 amino acids. V was clipped by 0 bases and J by 2 bases, with 9 bases between them. Germline loops: CDR1 SGDLS, CDR2 YYNGEE. The CDR3 loop reads CASSVGDGAYEQYF. CDR3 nucleotides: TGTGCCAGCAGCGTAGGTGACGGAGCCTACGAGCAGTACTTC.

The CDR3 DNA reads TGTGCCAGCAGCTTCCCAATGGCAGATACGCAGTATTTT. Translation: CASSFPMADTQYF. The chain uses TRBV7-9 and TRBJ2-3; D is unresolved. The V gene's germline CDR1 is SEHNR and CDR2 FQNEAQ (reference sequence). The CDR3 is made up of 13 amino acids. Deletions cut 3 bases from V and 4 bases from J, with 8 bases between. The full variable domain, its missing parts supplied by reference TRBV7-9 and TRBJ2-3, is DTGVSQNPRHKITKRGQNVTFRCDPISEHNRLYWYRQTLGQGPEFLTYFQNEAQLEKSRLLSDRFSAERPKGSFSTLEIQRTEQGDSAMYLCASSFPMADTQYFGPGTRLTVL.

This rearrangement joins TRBV5-4 to TRBJ1-1, with a possible D match to TRBD1 (6 bases). V lost 0 bases, J lost 6 bases, and 9 bases lay in between. This CDR3 is built from 13 residues. The germline V gene encodes CDR1 SGHNT and CDR2 YYREEE (reference sequence). CDR3 DNA sequence: TGTGCCAGCAGCTTGGGGCAGGGGCCTGAAGCTTTCTTT. As protein: CASSLGQGPEAFF.

J is TRBJ2-3 and V is TRBV11-2; 7 bases map to TRBD1. Germline V gene lookup returns CDR1 SGHAT and CDR2 FQNNGV. This CDR3 is built from 18 residues. With V trimmed by 2 bases and J by 2 bases, 13 bases remained unmatched. The CDR3 nucleotides read TGTGCCAGCAGCTTATACTCTGAGGGACAGAGATACACAGATACGCAGTATTTT. Translation: CASSLYSEGQRYTDTQYF.

This clonotype was seen many times. The gene calls are TRBV30 and TRBJ2-1; TRBD2 is a possible D gene (5 bases). Deletions cut 0 bases from V and 7 bases from J, with 19 bases between. Germline V gene sequence: CDR1 GTSNPN, CDR2 SVGIG (reference sequence). CDR3 size: 16 residues. DNA of the CDR3: TGTGCCTGGAGTGTACTCCCCCGGGAAATGTCGAATGAGCAGTTCTTC. As protein: CAWSVLPREMSNEQFF.

The chain has TRBV5-4 and TRBJ2-2, with D possibly being TRBD2 (5 bases). There are 15 residues in the CDR3. V was shortened by 4 bases and J by 6 bases, with 16 bases between the two germline ends. Germline V gene lookup returns CDR1 SGHNT and CDR2 YYREEE (reference sequence). The CDR3 loop is CASSLRLNGAGELFF. CDR3 coding DNA: TGTGCCAGCAGCCTGAGGCTAAACGGGGCCGGGGAGCTGTTTTTT.

This clonotype was seen at least ten times. The DNA of the CDR3 is TGTGCCAGCAGTTACGGCTGGACTAGCGTCCAAGAGACCCAGTACTTC. Protein product: CASSYGWTSVQETQYF. This chain joins TRBV6-2 or TRBV6-3 and TRBJ2-5; 9 bases are shared with TRBD2. J was trimmed by 1 base and V by 2 bases; bases with no gene match: 5. Germline loops: CDR1 MNHEY, CDR2 SVGEGT. This CDR3 region has 16 residues.

In its sample, this clonotype was seen many times. The chain joins TRBV12-3 or TRBV12-4 to TRBJ1-1; D call uncertain. With 3 bases removed from V and 8 bases from J, the gap between germline ends came to 16 bases. CDR3 length: 14 amino acids. The CDR3 bases are TGTGCCAGCAGTTTTGGACTAAAGGAAGAAGAAGCTTTCTTT. This codes for CASSFGLKEEEAFF.

Many counts were recorded for this clonotype. V gene TRBV7-2 combines with J gene TRBJ1-4; D might be TRBD1 (5 bases). CDR3 length: 15 residues. V gave up 2 bases and J gave up 3 bases, with 10 bases separating them. CDR1 SGHTA and CDR2 FQGNSA come from the germline V gene. The DNA for the CDR3 is TGTGCCAGCAGCTTATTCAGGGCTGCTAATGAAAAACTGTTTTTT. Protein product: CASSLFRAANEKLFF.

A word on this clonotype: With a far larger clone one base away, a read error is the likely cause. The chain uses TRBV11-2 and TRBJ2-1; D ambiguous. The DNA end is a closer match to TRBJ2-3, so the J assignment may be wrong. The CDR3 is made up of 12 amino acids. Germline assignment: CDR1 SGHAT and CDR2 FQNNGV. This CDR3 is CAGSLDLGKQYF. The CDR3 nucleotides are TGTGCCGGCAGCTTAGACCTCGGAAAGCAGTATTTT.